This T cell receptor beta chain appears in the sequencing data of a study of T cell clones after liver transplantation. Study at large: Samples came from ITN030ST, which attempted immunosuppression withdrawal within 2 years of liver transplantation. TCRbeta sequencing after a pre-transplant mixed lymphocyte reaction identified graft-donor-reactive clones, later tracked in post-transplant blood.

J lost 0 bases, V lost 1 base, and 10 bases had no gene match. The CDR3 length is 17 residues. Germline CDR1 is GTSNPN and CDR2 is SVGIG (reference sequence). Comments on this clone: The antigen remains unidentified.

Thawed unstimulated PBMCs were FACS-sorted by CD3, CD4 and CD8 into two populations. TCRdb's copy holds only in-frame clones and misses some; the assay was immunoSEQ multiplex PCR. The sample shows about 75,000 clones, over 85% of them seen only once. Study conclusions and caveats: These preliminary findings come from unstandardized post-transplant sampling times.

The sequence was collected from a human donor who received a liver transplant. Sample: CD4+ T cells from blood, taken before liver transplant. J is TRBJ2-7 and V is TRBV30; 9 bases are shared with TRBD2. The CDR3 spells CAWSGWLAGPSSYEQYF. The CDR3 nucleotides are TGTGCCTGGAGTGGTTGGCTAGCGGGACCGAGCTCCTACGAGCAGTACTTC. Complete variable domain (other parts from reference TRBV30 and TRBJ2-7): SQTIHQWPATLVQPVGSPLSLECTVEGTSNPNLYWYRQAAGRGLQLLFYSVGIGQISSEVPQNLSASRPQDRQFILSSKKLLLSDSGFYLCAWSGWLAGPSSYEQYFGPGTRLTVT.